This T cell receptor beta chain was identified in a study of blood T cell repertoires in COVID-19. Study at large: The samples span acute and convalescent COVID-19 from the United States, Italy and Spain. PBMCs, B-cell-depleted T cells, or T cells provided the cDNA or gDNA that made up the material.

Original processing notes: How many nucleated cells were present was estimated from reference gene primer amplification. TCRdb keeps only in-frame clones here, not all; method: immunoSEQ multiplex PCR. V, J and clone size were drawn from that table, and D and trimming were deduced from the DNA. The data hold 400,000 or so clones, with about 88% observed a single time. Seattle cases were enrolled at active infection and followed longitudinally. Germline values: CDR1 SGHTA, CDR2 FQGNSA. J gave up 9 bases and V 1 base, and 9 bases lay outside the gene matches. This CDR3 contains 15 residues. Sequencing was carried out using peripheral blood. The receptor comes from a woman in her forties with COVID-19, enrolled during active disease. The rearrangement uses TRBV7-2 and TRBJ1-5; 7 nucleotides line up with TRBD1. The CDR3 DNA reads as TGTGCCAGCAGCTTAGAGGGACAGTTAATATCGCCCCAGCATTTT. This gives the protein CASSLEGQLISPQHF.